This is a list of T cell receptor beta chains from one sample in a study of blood T cell repertoires in COVID-19. TCRdb's copy holds only in-frame clones and misses some; the assay was immunoSEQ multiplex PCR. This table holds roughly 250,000 clones, 90% to 95% found once. Sequencing input: PBMCs or T cells enriched from blood (not recorded which). The receptors shown here come from a human donor in a cohort exposed to, infected with or recovered from COVID-19 (not recorded which). The donor label of this sample is uncertain. CDR3s include the opening cysteine and the closing phenylalanine or tryptophan. A D gene is named only where the DNA matches it firmly. Size is stated for part of the rows, as once, few or many counts, or as a class when the clone is expanded.

>-|TRBV14|-|TRBJ1-1
CASKGPAGPAFF
TGTGCCAGCAAGGGTCCGGCAGGGCCAGCTTTCTTT
>-|TRBV6-2/TRBV6-3|-|TRBJ2-3
CASSYQGTRTDTQYF
TGTGCCAGCAGTTACCAGGGGACGCGCACAGATACGCAGTATTTT
>once|TRBV5-8|TRBD1|TRBJ2-5
CASSLAGTGGEETQYF
TGTGCCAGCAGCCTTGCCGGGACAGGAGGGGAGGAGACCCAGTACTTC
>-|TRBV4-1|-|TRBJ2-5
CASSPSGTSRSETQYF
TGCGCCAGCAGCCCGAGCGGGACATCCCGGTCGGAGACCCAGTACTTC
>-|TRBV28|-|TRBJ2-3
CASSLLPPVWGLGTDTQYF
TGTGCCAGCAGTTTATTACCCCCCGTGTGGGGGCTCGGCACAGATACGCAGTATTTT
>-|TRBV27|-|TRBJ1-3
CASSLDGGAGNTIYF
TGTGCCAGCAGTCTCGACGGGGGGGCTGGAAACACCATATATTTT
>-|TRBV20-1|-|TRBJ2-5
CSASGQYEETQYF
TGCAGTGCTAGTGGGCAATACGAAGAGACCCAGTACTTC
>-|TRBV9|-|TRBJ2-2
CASSPREGIGELFF
TGTGCCAGCAGCCCGCGCGAGGGTATCGGGGAGCTGTTTTTT
>-|TRBV15|TRBD1|TRBJ1-2
CATTGTGMKANYGYTF
TGTGCCACTACGGGGACAGGGATGAAAGCTAACTATGGCTACACCTTC
>-|TRBV21-1|-|TRBJ1-3
CASSKGSGASGNTIYF
TGTGCCAGCAGCAAAGGGTCAGGGGCGTCTGGAAACACCATATATTTT